Listed below are T cell receptor beta chains from one sample, sequenced in a study of blood T cell repertoires in COVID-19. Using immunoSEQ multiplex PCR, the repertoire was profiled, and TCRdb retains in-frame clones only, with some absent. The sample lists a few hundred thousand clones, over 75% occurring once. The source material was peripheral blood. Receptors were obtained from a human donor in a cohort sampled during active COVID-19. Both conserved end residues are trimmed from each CDR3.

CDR3 protein: ASSFGSHRDRVYYEQY
V gene: TRBV5-1

CDR3 protein: ASSPQGYEQY
V gene: TRBV11-2

CDR3 protein: ASSLGDRGYEQY
V gene: TRBV7-9

CDR3 protein: ASSRWDSAGYT
V gene: TRBV5-1

CDR3 protein: ATSDGTVPNQPQH
V gene: TRBV24-1

CDR3 protein: ASSATGAPATNEKLF
V gene: TRBV9

CDR3 protein: ASSHNRGRTEAF
V gene: TRBV3-1/TRBV3-2

CDR3 protein: SVKKGTGSYEQY
V gene: TRBV29-1

CDR3 protein: ASSQDGGASEQY
V gene: TRBV3-1/TRBV3-2

CDR3 protein: ATSLAGVSYEQY
V gene: TRBV6-5

CDR3 protein: ATSGRWYNEQF
V gene: TRBV15

CDR3 protein: ASSQEPERGYT
V gene: TRBV4-2

CDR3 protein: ASSPTGRGVYNEQF
V gene: TRBV9

CDR3 protein: ASSIVSGGMNTEAF
V gene: TRBV19

CDR3 protein: ASSVPGTGGEKLF
V gene: TRBV25-1

CDR3 protein: ASSEEGLLYGYT
V gene: TRBV2

CDR3 protein: ASSYPTRAEAF
V gene: TRBV6-6

CDR3 protein: ASSPQGVEAF
V gene: TRBV18

CDR3 protein: ASSMLSGQGAMSGELF
V gene: TRBV19

CDR3 protein: ASSLVGGNLEKLF
V gene: TRBV7-2

CDR3 protein: ATSDNTGYSQETQY
V gene: TRBV24-1

CDR3 protein: ASSTGQQEKLF
V gene: TRBV9

CDR3 protein: ASSLGSITSTDTQY
V gene: TRBV5-8

CDR3 protein: ASSPQGASYEQY
V gene: TRBV19

CDR3 protein: ASSVRGSSYEQY
V gene: TRBV9

CDR3 protein: ASSFVGGRTGGNIQY
V gene: TRBV5-1

CDR3 protein: ASRFYSGQGGGYT
V gene: TRBV12-2

CDR3 protein: ASSQAGQIARY
V gene: TRBV3-1/TRBV3-2

CDR3 protein: SASSPGGRTEAF
V gene: TRBV20-1

CDR3 protein: ASSPHRAGPTEAF
V gene: TRBV9

CDR3 protein: ASSVDGREDTEAF
V gene: TRBV9

CDR3 protein: ASRQTGTEAF
V gene: TRBV5-1

CDR3 protein: ASSPDLAVKNTGELF
V gene: TRBV9

CDR3 protein: ASSLAPGQTYEQY
V gene: TRBV11-3

CDR3 protein: ASSLDGSSYNEQF
V gene: TRBV7-7

CDR3 protein: ASSAGQGNYEQY
V gene: TRBV25-1

CDR3 protein: ASSFETPLAYNEQF
V gene: TRBV5-1

CDR3 protein: ASSPPSDTQY
V gene: TRBV7-6

CDR3 protein: ASTRGERSNQPQH
V gene: TRBV28

CDR3 protein: ASSFSGTYNEQF
V gene: TRBV7-3

CDR3 protein: ASSLGQGNYGYT
V gene: TRBV7-9

CDR3 protein: ASNVRATEGYSNQPQH
V gene: TRBV2

CDR3 protein: ASSEGLGTNQPQH
V gene: TRBV6-1

CDR3 protein: SATSGGGQPQH
V gene: TRBV29-1

CDR3 protein: SARGTVEAF
V gene: TRBV20-1

CDR3 protein: ASSSGQGPGELF
V gene: TRBV7-6

CDR3 protein: ASRRTGTTNTEAF
V gene: TRBV6-5

CDR3 protein: ASSLETGGSYEQY
V gene: TRBV5-4